This TCR beta chain was observed in a study of patients and donors after allogeneic stem cell transplantation. Germline CDR1 and CDR2: SGHRS and YFSETQ. V lost 4 bases, J lost 2 bases, and 7 bases stayed unmatched. CDR3 size: 16 residues. This clonotype was seen repeatedly, ten times or more. TCRdb independently ran MiXCR on the RT-PCR reads; one entry per CDR3 protein. The table includes nearly 20,000 distinct CDR3 sequences, approximately 4.4% detected once. The clonotype comes from a human donor who was either an allogeneic HSCT recipient or a stem cell or donor lymphocyte infusion donor (not recorded which). It is not recorded whose cells these are; they may come from a transplant donor. Sequencing used blood, either unsorted or a sorted T cell fraction (not recorded which). V is TRBV5-1 and J is TRBJ2-1; 9 nucleotides agree with TRBD2. CDR3 in DNA: TGCGCCAGCAGCCCAACACCTAGCGGGACCTACAATGAGCAGTTCTTC. Translation gives CASSPTPSGTYNEQFF.